This record looks at one TCR beta chain sequence and its context. Sequencing was performed with immunoSEQ multiplex PCR; in TCRdb, only in-frame clones are kept and a portion is missing. The sample records nearly 70,000 clones, 88% being singletons. This sample was included in a study of blood T cell repertoires in COVID-19. This CDR3 comprises 13 residues. Trimming took 8 bases from V and 3 from J, leaving 10 bases between them. CDR1 is MNHEY, CDR2 SVGAGI, per germline. The clonotype comes from a woman in her 70s with acute or convalescent COVID-19. The sequencing input was peripheral blood. This rearrangement joins TRBV6-5 to TRBJ2-2, with D hard to call. The CDR3 sequence: CASSSPHTGELFF. Written as DNA, the CDR3 is TGTGCCAGCTCTTCTCCTCACACCGGGGAGCTGTTTTTT.